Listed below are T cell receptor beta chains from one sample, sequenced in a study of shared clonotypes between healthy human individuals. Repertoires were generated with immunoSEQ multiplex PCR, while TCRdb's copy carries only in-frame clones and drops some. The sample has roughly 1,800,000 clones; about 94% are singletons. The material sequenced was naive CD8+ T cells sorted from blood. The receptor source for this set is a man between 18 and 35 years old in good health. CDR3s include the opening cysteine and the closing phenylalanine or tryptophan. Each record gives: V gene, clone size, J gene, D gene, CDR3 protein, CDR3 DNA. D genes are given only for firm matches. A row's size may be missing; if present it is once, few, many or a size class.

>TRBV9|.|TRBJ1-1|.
CASSVGGTNTEAFF
TGTGCCAGCAGCGTGGGGGGAACGAACACTGAAGCTTTCTTT
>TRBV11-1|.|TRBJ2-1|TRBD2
CASSPPAGGLSEQFF
TGTGCCAGCAGCCCCCCGGCGGGGGGGTTAAGTGAGCAGTTCTTC
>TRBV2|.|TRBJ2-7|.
CASSEALRMGEQYF
TGTGCCAGCAGTGAAGCGCTTCGGATGGGAGAGCAGTACTTC
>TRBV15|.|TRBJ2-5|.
CATSNSEETQYF
TGTGCCACCAGCAACAGCGAAGAGACCCAGTACTTC
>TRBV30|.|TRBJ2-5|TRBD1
CAWGGTGVAVGETQYF
TGTGCCTGGGGAGGGACAGGGGTTGCGGTGGGGGAGACCCAGTACTTC
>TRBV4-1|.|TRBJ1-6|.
CASSHPGAGDSPLHF
TGCGCCAGCAGCCACCCGGGGGCGGGAGATTCACCCCTCCACTTT
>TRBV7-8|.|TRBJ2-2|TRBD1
CASSRVQGAGTGELFF
TGTGCCAGCAGCCGAGTCCAGGGGGCAGGCACCGGGGAGCTGTTTTTT
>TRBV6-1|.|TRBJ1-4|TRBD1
CASSEGTGNWEKLFF
TGTGCCAGCAGTGAAGGGACAGGGAATTGGGAAAAACTGTTTTTT
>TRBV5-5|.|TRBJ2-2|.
CASEETNTGELFF
TGTGCCTCGGAGGAGACGAACACCGGGGAGCTGTTTTTT
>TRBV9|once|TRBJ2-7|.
CASSEGGASYEQYF
TGTGCCAGCAGCGAGGGCGGGGCTTCCTACGAGCAGTACTTC
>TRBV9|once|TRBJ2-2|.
CASSAGNTGELFF
TGTGCCAGCAGCGCCGGGAACACCGGGGAGCTGTTTTTT
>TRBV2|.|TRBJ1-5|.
CASSFGQPQHF
TGTGCCAGCAGTTTCGGTCAGCCCCAGCATTTT
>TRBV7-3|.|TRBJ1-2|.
CASSAYSYGYTF
TGTGCCAGCAGCGCCTACAGCTATGGCTACACCTTC
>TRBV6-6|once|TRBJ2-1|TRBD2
CASSTSGGAYEQFF
TGTGCCAGCAGTACTAGCGGGGGGGCGTATGAGCAGTTCTTC
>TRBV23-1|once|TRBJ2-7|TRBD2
CASSQSVRTSGSKWIAQYF
TGCGCCAGCAGTCAATCTGTACGGACTAGCGGGAGCAAATGGATCGCTCAGTACTTC
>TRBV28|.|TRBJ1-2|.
CASSFFMPGGYGYTF
TGTGCCAGCAGTTTCTTCATGCCCGGAGGCTATGGCTACACCTTC
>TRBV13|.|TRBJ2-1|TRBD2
CASSLGGGGIPYNEQFF
TGTGCCAGCAGCTTAGGTGGCGGGGGGATCCCCTACAATGAGCAGTTCTTC
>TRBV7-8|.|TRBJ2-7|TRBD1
CASSALTGGSYEQYF
TGTGCCAGCAGCGCCCTGACAGGGGGGTCTTACGAGCAGTACTTC
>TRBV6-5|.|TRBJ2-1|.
CASSYLRAANEQFF
TGTGCCAGCAGTTACCTCCGGGCGGCCAATGAGCAGTTCTTC
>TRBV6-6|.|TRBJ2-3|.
CASTLRSGTDTQYF
TGTGCCAGCACCTTACGTAGCGGCACAGATACGCAGTATTTT
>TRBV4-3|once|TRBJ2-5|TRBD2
CASSQGLAGWEETQYF
TGCGCCAGCAGCCAAGGACTAGCGGGATGGGAAGAGACCCAGTACTTC
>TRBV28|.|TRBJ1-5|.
CASSLPGERNQPQHF
TGTGCCAGCAGTTTACCCGGTGAGCGCAATCAGCCCCAGCATTTT